This T cell receptor beta chain was obtained from a study of T cells in Graves' hyperthyroidism and ophthalmopathy. Across the study: Blood from the periphery was taken at initial diagnosis, before any treatment. Overall study findings and caveats: Stable hyperthyroidism and ophthalmopathy were separated using 13 V-J signatures. Expanded thyroid clonotypes (above 0.001) were mostly also found in blood.

V dropped 6 bases and J dropped 2 bases, with 23 bases sitting between them. Looked up from germline, CDR1 is DFQATT and CDR2 is SNEGSKA (reference sequence). The CDR3 covers 16 residues. With respect to this clonotype: Antigen specificity is unknown.

The CDR3 regions of TCR beta were amplified from RNA transcripts. With the HTBI primer set, the TCR CDR3 went through a first round of RT-PCR. TCRdb fed the multiplex PCR reads into MiXCR, producing one record per CDR3 protein. The sample has some 550,000 distinct CDR3 sequences; 16% are singletons. The study based diagnoses on clinical symptoms, serum thyroxine and TRAb, thyroid ultrasound and orbital computed tomography. The sequence came from a woman in her thirties or forties with Graves' ophthalmopathy. Sequenced material: blood. The genes are TRBV20-1 and TRBJ2-7, with a tentative D call TRBD1 (6 bases). The CDR3: CSATKGVRTVTYEQYF. Here the CDR3 DNA reads TGCAGTGCCACTAAAGGCGTTCGGACAGTCACCTACGAGCAGTACTTC.